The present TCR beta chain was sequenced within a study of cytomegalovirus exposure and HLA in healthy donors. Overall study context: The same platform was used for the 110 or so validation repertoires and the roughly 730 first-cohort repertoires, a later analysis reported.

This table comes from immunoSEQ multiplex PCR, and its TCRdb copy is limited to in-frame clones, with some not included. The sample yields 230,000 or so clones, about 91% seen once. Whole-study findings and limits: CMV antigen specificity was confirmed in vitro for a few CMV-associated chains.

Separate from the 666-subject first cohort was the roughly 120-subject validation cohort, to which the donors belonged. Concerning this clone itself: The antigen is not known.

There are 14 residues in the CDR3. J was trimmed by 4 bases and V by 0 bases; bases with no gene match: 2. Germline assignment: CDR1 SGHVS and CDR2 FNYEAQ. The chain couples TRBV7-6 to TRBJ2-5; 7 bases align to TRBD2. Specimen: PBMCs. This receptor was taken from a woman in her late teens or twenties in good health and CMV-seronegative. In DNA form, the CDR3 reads TGTGCCAGCAGCTTAGCGGGAGGGTCAGAGACCCAGTACTTC. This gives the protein CASSLAGGSETQYF.